These T cell receptor beta chains were read from a single sample in a study of cytomegalovirus exposure and HLA in healthy donors. The repertoire was sequenced with immunoSEQ multiplex PCR; TCRdb's copy has only in-frame clones and lacks some. The sample yields about 160,000 clones, 81% seen once. The sequenced sample consisted of PBMCs. Every receptor here comes from a man aged 50-59 years in good health and CMV-seropositive. Both conserved end residues are trimmed from each CDR3. The order of the fields is V gene, J gene, CDR3 protein.

>TRBV9|TRBJ1-3
ASSPRSGTLTGNTIY
>TRBV10-3|TRBJ1-3
AINGGASGNTIY
>TRBV28|TRBJ2-3
ASSSRRAGGPSTDTQY
>TRBV11-2|TRBJ1-5
ASSSTDYQPQH
>TRBV4-1|TRBJ1-5
ASSQGGSWGNQPQH
>TRBV20-1|TRBJ2-5
SARQAETQY
>TRBV30|TRBJ1-5
AWSLGGNQPQH
>TRBV6-5|TRBJ1-1
ASSYVRGAHTEAF
>TRBV11-2|TRBJ1-2
ASSVVGQNINYGYT
>TRBV5-4|TRBJ1-1
ASSLAPRLGTEAF
>TRBV4-1|TRBJ2-5
ASSQGSLQETQY
>TRBV18|TRBJ2-3
ASSLAGVGSHADTQY
>TRBV6-6|TRBJ2-7
ASSPSGRLNEQY
>TRBV6-1|TRBJ1-2
ASSEVGRQTHGYT
>TRBV2|TRBJ2-7
ASSVGEGEAY
>TRBV5-1|TRBJ1-1
ASSLGTGWDTEAF
>TRBV27|TRBJ1-1
ASSLTGNTEAF